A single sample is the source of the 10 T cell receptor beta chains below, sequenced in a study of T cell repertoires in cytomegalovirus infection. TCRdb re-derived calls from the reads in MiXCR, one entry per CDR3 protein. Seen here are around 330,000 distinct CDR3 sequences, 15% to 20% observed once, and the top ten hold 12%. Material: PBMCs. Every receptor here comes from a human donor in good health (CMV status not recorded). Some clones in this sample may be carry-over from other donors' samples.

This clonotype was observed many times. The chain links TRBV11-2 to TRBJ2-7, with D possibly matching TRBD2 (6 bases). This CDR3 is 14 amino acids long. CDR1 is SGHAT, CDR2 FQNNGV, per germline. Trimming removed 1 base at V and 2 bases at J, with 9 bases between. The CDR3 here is CASSLAGLTYEQYF. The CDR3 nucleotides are TGTGCCAGCAGCTTAGCCGGACTAACCTACGAGCAGTACTTC.

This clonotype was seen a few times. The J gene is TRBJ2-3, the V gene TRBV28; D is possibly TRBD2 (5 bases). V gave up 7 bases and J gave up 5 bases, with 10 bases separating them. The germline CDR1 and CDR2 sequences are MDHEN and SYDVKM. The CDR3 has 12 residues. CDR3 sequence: CASKRWGDTQYF. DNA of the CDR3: TGTGCCAGCAAGCGGTGGGGAGATACGCAGTATTTT. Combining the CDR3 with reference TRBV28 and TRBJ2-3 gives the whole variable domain DVKVTQSSRYLVKRTGEKVFLECVQDMDHENMFWYRQDPGLGLRLIYFSYDVKMKEKGDIPEGYSVSREKKERFSLILESASTNQTSMYLCASKRWGDTQYFGPGTRLTVL.

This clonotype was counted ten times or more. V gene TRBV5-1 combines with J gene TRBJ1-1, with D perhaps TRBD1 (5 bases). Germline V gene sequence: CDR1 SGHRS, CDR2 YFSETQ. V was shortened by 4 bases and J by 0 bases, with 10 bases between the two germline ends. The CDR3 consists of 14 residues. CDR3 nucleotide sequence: TGCGCCAGCAGCAGCAGGGATATGAACACTGAAGCTTTCTTT. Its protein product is CASSSRDMNTEAFF.

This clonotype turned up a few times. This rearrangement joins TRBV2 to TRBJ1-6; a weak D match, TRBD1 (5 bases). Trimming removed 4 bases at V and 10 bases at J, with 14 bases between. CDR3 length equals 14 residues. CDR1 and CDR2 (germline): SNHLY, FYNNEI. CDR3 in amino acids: CASSARVGDSPLHF. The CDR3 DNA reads TGTGCCAGCAGTGCCAGGGTTGGGGACTCACCCCTCCACTTT. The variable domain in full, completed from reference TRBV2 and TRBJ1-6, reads EPEVTQTPSHQVTQMGQEVILRCVPISNHLYFYWYRQILGQKVEFLVSFYNNEISEKSEIFDDQFSVERPDGSNFTLKIRSTKLEDSAMYFCASSARVGDSPLHFGNGTRLTVT.

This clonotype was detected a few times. The CDR3, as DNA: TGTGCCAGCTCACCACTCCGGGACCCGGCGGAAAAACTGTTTTTT. This codes for CASSPLRDPAEKLFF. This rearrangement joins TRBV18 to TRBJ1-4; D is perhaps TRBD1 (5 bases). The CDR3 loop spans 15 amino acids. V was cut by 1 base and J by 8 bases, with 14 bases left in between. Germline V CDR1 and CDR2: KGHSH, LQKENI.

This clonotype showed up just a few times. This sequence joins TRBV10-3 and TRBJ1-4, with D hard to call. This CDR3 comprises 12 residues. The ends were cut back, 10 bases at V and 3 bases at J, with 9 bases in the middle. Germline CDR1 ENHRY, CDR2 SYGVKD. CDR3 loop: CATSGANEKLFF. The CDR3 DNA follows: TGTGCCACCTCCGGGGCTAATGAAAAACTGTTTTTT.

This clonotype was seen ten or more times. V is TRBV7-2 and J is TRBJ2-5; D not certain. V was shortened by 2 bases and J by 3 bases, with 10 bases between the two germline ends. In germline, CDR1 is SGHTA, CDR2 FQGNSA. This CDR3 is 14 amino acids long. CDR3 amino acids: CASSLRTSKETQYF. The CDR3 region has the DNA TGTGCCAGCAGCTTACGAACGAGTAAAGAGACCCAGTACTTC.

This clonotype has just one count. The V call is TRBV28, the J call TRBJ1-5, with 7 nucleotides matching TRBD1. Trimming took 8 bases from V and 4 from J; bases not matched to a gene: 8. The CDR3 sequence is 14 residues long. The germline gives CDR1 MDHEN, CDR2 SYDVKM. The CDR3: CASCRSGGNQPQHF. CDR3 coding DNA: TGTGCCAGCTGTCGGTCAGGGGGAAATCAGCCCCAGCATTTT.

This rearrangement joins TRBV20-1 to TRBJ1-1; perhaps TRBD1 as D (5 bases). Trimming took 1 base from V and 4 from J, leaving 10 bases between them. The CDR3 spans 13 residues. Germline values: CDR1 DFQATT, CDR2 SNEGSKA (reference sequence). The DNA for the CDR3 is TGCAGTGCTAGAGTGGGTGGGGGCACTGAAGCTTTCTTT. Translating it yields CSARVGGGTEAFF.

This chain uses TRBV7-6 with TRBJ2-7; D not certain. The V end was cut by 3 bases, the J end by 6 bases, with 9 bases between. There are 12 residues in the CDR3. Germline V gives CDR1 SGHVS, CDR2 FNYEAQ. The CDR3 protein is CASSFDTPEQYF. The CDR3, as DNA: TGTGCCAGCAGCTTCGACACGCCCGAGCAGTACTTC.